This T cell receptor (beta chain) was captured by sequencing in a study of control samples from healthy donors and cancer patients. Data came from immunoSEQ multiplex PCR; TCRdb stores just in-frame clones and leaves some out. The sample yields around 150,000 clones, around 88% seen once. From germline, CDR1 is MGHRA and CDR2 YSYEKL. The germline V and J ends were trimmed by 4 bases and 0 bases, with 10 bases remaining between them. This CDR3 region has 15 residues. J is TRBJ2-1 and V is TRBV4-1, with D hard to call. The sample comprised blood. This sequence originates from a man between 18 and 35 years old in good health. CDR3 loop: CASSPVESSYNEQFF. DNA of the CDR3: TGCGCCAGCAGCCCTGTGGAGAGCTCCTACAATGAGCAGTTCTTC.